Reported below is one T cell receptor beta chain. Its target is unknown. V shed 4 bases and J 0 bases; nucleotides not matched to a gene: 7. Germline V lookup: CDR1 KGHSH, CDR2 LQKENI. The CDR3 has 17 amino acids. The sample is drawn from a study of vaccination effects on CD4 cells after COVID-19. Study summary: Post-vaccine sampling took place a median of 72 days after the second dose. Every well housed two million PBMC, which grew in culture alongside 8.5 to 10 IU/ml IL-2 and about 10 ug/ml peptides. Findings and caveats of the study: There were few convalescent patients in the study and no early post-infection timepoints.

After roughly 11 days in culture, the CD4+ T cells were isolated. Each participant was administered two doses of either the BNT162b2 or the mRNA-1273 vaccine. TCRdb's table, derived via immunoSEQ multiplex PCR, lists solely in-frame clones and lacks some. The sample has approximately 47,000 clones, 55% to 75% seen once; the top ten hold 5.5% to 8%. Sequences were derived from CD4+ T cells from PBMCs cultured without peptide, sampled after COVID-19 vaccination. V usage is TRBV18 and J usage is TRBJ2-1; 9 nucleotides line up with TRBD1. The TCR comes from a human donor who received a COVID-19 vaccine. CDR3 protein: CASSLGTGPPSYNEQFF. CDR3 coding DNA: TGTGCCAGCTCACTCGGGACAGGGCCCCCCTCCTACAATGAGCAGTTCTTC.